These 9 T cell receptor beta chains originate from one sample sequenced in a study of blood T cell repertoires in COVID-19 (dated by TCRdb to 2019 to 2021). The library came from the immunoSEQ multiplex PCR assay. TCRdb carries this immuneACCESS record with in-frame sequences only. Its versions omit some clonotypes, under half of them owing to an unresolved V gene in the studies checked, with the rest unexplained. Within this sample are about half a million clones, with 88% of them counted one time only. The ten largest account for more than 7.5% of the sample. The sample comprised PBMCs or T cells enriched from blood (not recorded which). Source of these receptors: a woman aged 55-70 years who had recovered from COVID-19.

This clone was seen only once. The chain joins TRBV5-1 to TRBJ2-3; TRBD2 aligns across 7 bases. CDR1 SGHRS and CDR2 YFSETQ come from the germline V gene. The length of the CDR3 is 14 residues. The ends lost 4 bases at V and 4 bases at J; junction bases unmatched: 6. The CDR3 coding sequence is TGCGCCAGCAGCGACAAAACTAGCGCAGATACGCAGTATTTT. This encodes CASSDKTSADTQYF.

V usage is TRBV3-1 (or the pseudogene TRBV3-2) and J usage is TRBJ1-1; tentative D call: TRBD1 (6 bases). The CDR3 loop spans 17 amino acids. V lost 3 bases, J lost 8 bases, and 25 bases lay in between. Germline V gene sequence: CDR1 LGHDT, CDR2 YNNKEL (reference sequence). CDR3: CASSHQTQGGVRIEAFF. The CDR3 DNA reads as TGTGCCAGCAGCCACCAAACACAGGGAGGGGTGAGGATCGAAGCTTTCTTT.

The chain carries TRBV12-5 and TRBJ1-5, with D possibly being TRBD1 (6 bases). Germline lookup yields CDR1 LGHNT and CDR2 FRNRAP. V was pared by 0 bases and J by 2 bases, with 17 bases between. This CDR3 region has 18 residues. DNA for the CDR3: TGTGCTAGTGGTTTGGTACTTGGGGGCTCTTATGGCAATCAGCCCCAGCATTTT. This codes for CASGLVLGGSYGNQPQHF.

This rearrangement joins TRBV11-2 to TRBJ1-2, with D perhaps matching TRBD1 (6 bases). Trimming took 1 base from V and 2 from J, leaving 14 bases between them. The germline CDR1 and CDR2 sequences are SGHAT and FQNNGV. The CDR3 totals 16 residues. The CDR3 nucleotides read TGTGCCAGCAGCTTAGGGCCAGGGGACCCCAACTATGGCTACACCTTC. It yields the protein CASSLGPGDPNYGYTF.

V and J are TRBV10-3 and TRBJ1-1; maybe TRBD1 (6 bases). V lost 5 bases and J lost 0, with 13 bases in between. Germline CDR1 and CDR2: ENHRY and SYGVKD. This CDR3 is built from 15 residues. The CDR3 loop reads CAISPGTSMNTEAFF. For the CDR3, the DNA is TGTGCCATCAGTCCTGGGACATCCATGAACACTGAAGCTTTCTTT.

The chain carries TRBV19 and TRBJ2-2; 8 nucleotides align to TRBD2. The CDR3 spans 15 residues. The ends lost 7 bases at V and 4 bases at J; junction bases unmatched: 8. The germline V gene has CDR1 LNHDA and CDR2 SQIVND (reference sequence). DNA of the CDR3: TGTGCCAGTACCCCCGGGGGGGGAGGCACCGGGGAGCTGTTTTTT. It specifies CASTPGGGGTGELFF.

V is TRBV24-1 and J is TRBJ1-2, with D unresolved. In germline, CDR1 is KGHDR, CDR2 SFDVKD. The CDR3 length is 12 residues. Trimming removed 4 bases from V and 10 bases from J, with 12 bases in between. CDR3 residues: CATSESGQAYTF. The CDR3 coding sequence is TGTGCCACCAGTGAGTCCGGCCAGGCCTACACCTTC.

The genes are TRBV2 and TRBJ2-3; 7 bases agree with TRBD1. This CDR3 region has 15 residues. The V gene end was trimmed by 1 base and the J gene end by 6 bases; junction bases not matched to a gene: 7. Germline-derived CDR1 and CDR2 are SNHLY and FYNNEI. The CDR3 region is CASSEDKTGWDTQYF. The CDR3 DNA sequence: TGTGCCAGCAGTGAAGACAAGACAGGGTGGGATACGCAGTATTTT.

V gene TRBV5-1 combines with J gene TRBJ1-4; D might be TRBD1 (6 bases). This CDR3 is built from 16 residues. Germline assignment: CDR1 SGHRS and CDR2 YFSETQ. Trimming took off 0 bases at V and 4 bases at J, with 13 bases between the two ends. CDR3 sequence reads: CASSLDPQGYNEKLFF. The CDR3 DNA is TGCGCCAGCAGCTTGGACCCACAGGGCTATAATGAAAAACTGTTTTTT. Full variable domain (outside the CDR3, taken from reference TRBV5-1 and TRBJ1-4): KAGVTQTPRYLIKTRGQQVTLSCSPISGHRSVSWYQQTPGQGLQFLFEYFSETQRNKGNFPGRFSGRQFSNSRSEMNVSTLELGDSALYLCASSLDPQGYNEKLFFGSGTQLSVL.